This T cell receptor beta chain originates from a study of OX40 agonist ivuxolimab in advanced cancers. About the research overall: Ivuxolimab was administered intravenously to patients at 0.01 to 10 mg/kg every 2 weeks. Enrollees could have had prior anti-PD-1, anti-PD-L1 or anti-CTLA-4 therapy, which under 50% had received.

In regard to this clone: The antigen is undetermined.

Germline V gene data show CDR1 as WNHNN and CDR2 as SYGVQD (reference sequence). This CDR3 is built from 16 residues. The V and J ends lost 0 bases and 0 bases respectively, with 11 bases between them. Produced via immunoSEQ multiplex PCR; TCRdb's table is partial and in-frame only. The sample yields 35,000 to 45,000 clones, 70% to 80% seen once. Study-level points and caveats: Patients with a partial response at 0.1-3.0 mg/kg had among the lowest clonal expansion.

Source: CD4+ or CD8+ T cells sorted from blood, taken in a trial of the OX40 agonist ivuxolimab. The clonotype originates from an adult with an advanced solid tumor such as melanoma, head and neck, liver or kidney cancer. V gene TRBV10-1 combines with J gene TRBJ1-1; D unclear. CDR3 sequence (DNA): TGCGCCAGCAGTGAGTCGATTGGTATCATGAACACTGAAGCTTTCTTT. Translating it yields CASSESIGIMNTEAFF.